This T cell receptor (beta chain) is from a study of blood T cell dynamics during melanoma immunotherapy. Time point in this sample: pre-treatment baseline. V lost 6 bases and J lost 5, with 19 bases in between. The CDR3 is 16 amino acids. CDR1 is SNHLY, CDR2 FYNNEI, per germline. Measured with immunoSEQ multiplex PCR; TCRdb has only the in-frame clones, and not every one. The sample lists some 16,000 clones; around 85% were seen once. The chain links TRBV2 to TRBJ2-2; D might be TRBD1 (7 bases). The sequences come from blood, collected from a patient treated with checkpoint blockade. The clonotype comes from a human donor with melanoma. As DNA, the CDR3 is TGTGCCAGCAGCCCGCGCGGAGGGGGCCGAACCGGGGAGCTGTTTTTT. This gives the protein CASSPRGGGRTGELFF.